These 22 T cell receptor beta chains originate from one sample sequenced in a study of shared clonotypes between healthy human individuals. Profiled with immunoSEQ multiplex PCR; TCRdb holds only in-frame clones, not every one. Of roughly 700,000 clones listed, less than 95% are singletons. Source material: memory CD8+ T cells from PBMCs. As for subset: CD45RO+ cells pooled with CCR7-negative TemRA cells. Source of these receptors: a man younger than 30 in good health. Some clones in this sample may be carry-over from other donors' samples.

V is TRBV7-2 and J is TRBJ2-2; D gene uncertain. Germline CDR1 is SGHTA and CDR2 is FQGNSA. The germline V and J ends were trimmed by 2 bases and 5 bases, with 9 bases remaining between them. CDR3 length equals 14 residues. The CDR3 region is CASSLRLVTGELFF. For the CDR3, the DNA is TGTGCCAGCAGCTTACGTTTAGTTACCGGGGAGCTGTTTTTT.

This chain joins TRBV28 and TRBJ1-2; 9 bases are a match to TRBD1. CDR1 is MDHEN and CDR2 is SYDVKM in the germline V gene. V shed 7 bases, J shed 3 bases, and the junction held 12 bases outside the gene matches. The CDR3 extends over 16 amino acids. CDR3 sequence (DNA): TGTGCCAGCAAACCGGGACAGGGATCTCGGTACTATGGCTACACCTTC. Translated, it gives CASKPGQGSRYYGYTF.

A few counts support this clone. V usage is TRBV7-2 and J usage is TRBJ2-5; perhaps TRBD1 as D (6 bases). The CDR3 is 16 residues long. V dropped 1 base and J dropped 0 bases, with 12 bases sitting between them. Germline V CDR1 and CDR2: SGHTA, FQGNSA. For the CDR3, the DNA is TGTGCCAGCAGCTTAGGGGCGAGGGGGTACCAAGAGACCCAGTACTTC. This translates into CASSLGARGYQETQYF.

This clone has a count of ten or more. Other DNA sequences in the same sample also yield this CDR3. CDR3 in amino acids: CASSLELYNEQFF. The DNA for the CDR3 is TGTGCCAGCAGCTTGGAATTATACAATGAGCAGTTCTTC. This chain joins TRBV5-6 and TRBJ2-1; D is uncertain. The CDR3 is made up of 13 amino acids. Germline CDR1 SGHDT, CDR2 YYEEEE. V lost 0 bases and J 4 bases, leaving 5 bases between the germline ends.

The rearrangement joins TRBV11-2 to TRBJ2-7, with TRBD1 matching over 7 bases. This CDR3 is 13 amino acids long. The trim removed 5 bases at V and 3 bases at J, leaving 4 bases unmatched. Germline V CDR1 and CDR2: SGHAT, FQNNGV. The DNA of the CDR3 is TGTGCCAGCAGCACCGACAGGGACTACGAGCAGTACTTC. Its translation: CASSTDRDYEQYF.

This chain joins TRBV28 and TRBJ1-4; the D is unclear. The CDR3 consists of 14 residues. Per the germline V gene, CDR1 is MDHEN and CDR2 is SYDVKM. The V gene lost 8 bases and the J gene lost 1 base, with 11 bases spanning the gap. This chain's CDR3 is CASAEQKTNEKLFF. The CDR3 coding sequence is TGTGCCAGCGCAGAACAGAAAACTAATGAAAAACTGTTTTTT.

The chain is built from TRBV4-3 and TRBJ2-1; the D gene is possibly TRBD1 (5 bases). From germline, CDR1 is LGHNA and CDR2 YSLEER. This CDR3 has 15 residues. Trimming pared 1 base from V and 7 bases from J, leaving 14 bases between. CDR3 nucleotide sequence: TGCGCCAGCAGCCAAGGAAAGCCAGGGAATAATGAGCAGTTCTTC. Translation gives CASSQGKPGNNEQFF.

The chain has TRBV19 and TRBJ2-3; D is ambiguous. Germline V CDR1 and CDR2: LNHDA, SQIVND (reference sequence). V was trimmed by 4 bases and J by 2 bases, leaving 28 bases between them. The CDR3 has 20 amino acids. Written as DNA, the CDR3 is TGTGCCAGTAGTACCCCCTCCAGCCCAAACAGCAACCAGTTCACAGATACGCAGTATTTT. Encoded protein: CASSTPSSPNSNQFTDTQYF.

Of note for this clone: Additional DNA sequences in this sample encode the identical CDR3. V and J are TRBV4-3 and TRBJ2-7; the D gene could be TRBD1 or TRBD2 (5 bases each). This CDR3 spans 15 amino acids. The V and J ends lost 3 bases and 3 bases respectively, with 15 bases between them. Per germline, CDR1 LGHNA and CDR2 YSLEER. CDR3 coding DNA: TGCGCCAGCAGCCAGGGGACGGGGTTGGTCTACGAGCAGTACTTC. This gives the protein CASSQGTGLVYEQYF.

The V gene is TRBV7-6, the J gene TRBJ2-7; D not certain. Trimming took off 1 base at V and 0 bases at J, with 10 bases between the two ends. Germline assignment: CDR1 SGHVS and CDR2 FNYEAQ. The CDR3 is made up of 15 amino acids. The CDR3: CASSLGAVSSYEQYF. The CDR3 region has the DNA TGTGCCAGCAGCTTAGGTGCGGTGAGCTCCTACGAGCAGTACTTC.

The chain recombines TRBV7-9 with TRBJ2-1; TRBD2 might be the D (6 bases). Trimming left V 5 bases short and J 9 bases short, with 20 bases between. Germline V lookup: CDR1 SEHNR, CDR2 FQNEAQ (reference sequence). The CDR3 runs to 15 residues. CDR3 sequence: CASSTQASAMSEQFF. For the CDR3, the DNA is TGTGCCAGCAGCACCCAGGCTAGCGCTATGAGTGAGCAGTTCTTC.

The chain employs TRBV9 and TRBJ2-7; 9 bases line up with TRBD2. This CDR3 comprises 15 residues. V trimming: 4 bases; J trimming: 7 bases; junction bases outside the gene matches: 12. Germline assignment: CDR1 SGDLS and CDR2 YYNGEE. CDR3: CASSPGTSSWGEQYF. CDR3 nucleotide sequence: TGTGCCAGCAGCCCTGGGACTAGCAGCTGGGGGGAGCAGTACTTC. Using reference TRBV9 and TRBJ2-7 for the parts outside the CDR3, the full variable domain is DSGVTQTPKHLITATGQRVTLRCSPRSGDLSVYWYQQSLDQGLQFLIQYYNGEERAKGNILERFSAQQFPDLHSELNLSSLELGDSALYFCASSPGTSSWGEQYFGPGTRLTVT.

The gene calls are TRBV11-2 and TRBJ2-1, with D uncertain. The germline V and J ends were trimmed by 4 bases and 7 bases, with 5 bases remaining between them. CDR1 is SGHAT and CDR2 is FQNNGV in the germline V gene. The CDR3 spans 11 residues. The chain's CDR3 is CASSSGNEQFF. The CDR3 DNA reads as TGTGCCAGCAGCTCCGGAAATGAGCAGTTCTTC.

This chain uses TRBV4-1 with TRBJ2-2; 7 positions agree with TRBD2. V was clipped by 4 bases and J by 3 bases; unmatched bases: 5. The CDR3 runs 15 residues. Germline values: CDR1 MGHRA, CDR2 YSYEKL. The CDR3: CASSLSSGYTGELFF. The CDR3 coding sequence is TGCGCCAGCAGCCTTTCTAGCGGCTACACCGGGGAGCTGTTTTTT.

This chain connects TRBV9 to TRBJ2-5, with a tentative D call TRBD1 (6 bases). The CDR3 runs 14 residues. CDR1 is SGDLS, CDR2 YYNGEE, per germline. V lost 5 bases to trimming and J lost 5 bases, with 16 bases between them. In DNA, the CDR3 is TGTGCCAGCAGTGGACAGCTTCCTAGGGAGACCCAGTACTTC. Amino acid sequence: CASSGQLPRETQYF. The full variable domain, in which reference TRBV9 and TRBJ2-5 provide the parts outside the CDR3, is DSGVTQTPKHLITATGQRVTLRCSPRSGDLSVYWYQQSLDQGLQFLIQYYNGEERAKGNILERFSAQQFPDLHSELNLSSLELGDSALYFCASSGQLPRETQYFGPGTRLLVL.

This clone has just one count. The CDR3 nucleotides are TGTGCCTGGAGTGTATGGCTTGTCCCCGGCAGGGGAACCTACGAGCAGTACTTC. Its translation is CAWSVWLVPGRGTYEQYF. The chain uses TRBV30 and TRBJ2-7; TRBD1 is a possible D gene (6 bases). The germline gives CDR1 GTSNPN, CDR2 SVGIG (reference sequence). Trimming took 0 bases from V and 2 from J, leaving 23 bases between them. The CDR3 has 18 residues.

The gene calls are TRBV10-3 and TRBJ2-7, with TRBD1 matching 7 bases. Germline lookup yields CDR1 ENHRY and CDR2 SYGVKD. V shed 2 bases and J 5 bases; nucleotides not matched to a gene: 6. The CDR3 runs 14 residues. The CDR3: CAISEPTGIHEQYF. In nucleotides, the CDR3 is TGTGCCATCAGTGAGCCGACAGGGATCCACGAGCAGTACTTC.

This clone was observed once. This rearrangement joins TRBV5-1 to TRBJ2-7; 7 bases map to TRBD1. With V trimmed by 4 bases and J by 4 bases, 5 bases remained unmatched. CDR1 is SGHRS, CDR2 YFSETQ, per germline. The CDR3 covers 13 residues. The CDR3 region is CASSPGQNYEQYF. CDR3 DNA sequence: TGCGCCAGCAGCCCGGGACAGAATTACGAGCAGTACTTC. The entire variable domain, with the rest obtained from reference TRBV5-1 and TRBJ2-7, is as follows: KAGVTQTPRYLIKTRGQQVTLSCSPISGHRSVSWYQQTPGQGLQFLFEYFSETQRNKGNFPGRFSGRQFSNSRSEMNVSTLELGDSALYLCASSPGQNYEQYFGPGTRLTVT.

The chain joins TRBV14 to TRBJ2-5; D possibly matches TRBD1 or TRBD2 (5 bases each). Germline loops: CDR1 SGHDN, CDR2 FVKESK. The CDR3 is 13 amino acids. Between the trimmed V and J ends, which lost 5 bases and 7 bases, there was a span of 14 bases. The DNA for the CDR3 is TGTGCCAGCAGCTTAGACAGTGCGGGGACCCAGTACTTC. It encodes CASSLDSAGTQYF. The entire variable domain, with the rest obtained from reference TRBV14 and TRBJ2-5, is as follows: EAGVTQFPSHSVIEKGQTVTLRCDPISGHDNLYWYRRVMGKEIKFLLHFVKESKQDESGMPNNRFLAERTGGTYSTLKVQPAELEDSGVYFCASSLDSAGTQYFGPGTRLLVL.

The V gene is TRBV7-3, the J gene TRBJ2-1, with 7 positions matching TRBD2. V was clipped by 5 bases and J by 2 bases; unmatched bases: 12. Germline loops: CDR1 SGHTA, CDR2 FQGTGA. The CDR3 contains 17 residues. The CDR3 protein is CASSPGLVYPTYNEQFF. The CDR3 DNA reads as TGTGCCAGCAGCCCCGGACTAGTCTACCCGACCTACAATGAGCAGTTCTTC.

This rearrangement joins TRBV27 to TRBJ2-5; 8 nucleotides line up with TRBD2. The V and J ends lost 3 bases and 4 bases, in that order; junction bases with no gene match: 4. Germline V CDR1 and CDR2: MNHEY, SMNVEV (reference sequence). The CDR3 runs to 14 residues. CDR3 loop: CASSFVREGETQYF. For the CDR3, the DNA is TGTGCCAGCAGTTTCGTACGGGAGGGAGAGACCCAGTACTTC.

This chain uses TRBV27 with TRBJ1-2, with D maybe TRBD1 (6 bases). The CDR3 runs to 16 residues. The germline V and J ends were trimmed by 0 bases and 1 base, with 12 bases remaining between them. Germline V gene data show CDR1 as MNHEY and CDR2 as SMNVEV (reference sequence). CDR3: CASSLSGAGVNYGYTF. The DNA of the CDR3 is TGTGCCAGCAGTTTATCTGGGGCAGGGGTTAACTATGGCTACACCTTC.